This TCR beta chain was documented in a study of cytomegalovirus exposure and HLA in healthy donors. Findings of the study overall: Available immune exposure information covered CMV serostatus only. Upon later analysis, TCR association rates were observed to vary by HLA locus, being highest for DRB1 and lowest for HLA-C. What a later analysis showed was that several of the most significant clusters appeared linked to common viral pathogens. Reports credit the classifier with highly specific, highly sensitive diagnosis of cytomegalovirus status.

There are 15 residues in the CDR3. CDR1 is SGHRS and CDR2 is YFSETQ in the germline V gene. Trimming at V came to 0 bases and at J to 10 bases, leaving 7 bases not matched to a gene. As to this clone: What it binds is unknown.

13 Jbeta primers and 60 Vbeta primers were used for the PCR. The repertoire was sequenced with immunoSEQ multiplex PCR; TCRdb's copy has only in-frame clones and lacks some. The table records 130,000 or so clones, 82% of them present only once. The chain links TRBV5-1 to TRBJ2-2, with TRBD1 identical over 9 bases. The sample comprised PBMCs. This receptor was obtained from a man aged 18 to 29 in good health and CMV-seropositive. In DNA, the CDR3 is TGCGCCAGCAGCTTGGGACAGGGGGTGTCCTTGGAGCTGTTTTTT. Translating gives CASSLGQGVSLELFF. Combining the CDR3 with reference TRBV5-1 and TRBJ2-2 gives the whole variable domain KAGVTQTPRYLIKTRGQQVTLSCSPISGHRSVSWYQQTPGQGLQFLFEYFSETQRNKGNFPGRFSGRQFSNSRSEMNVSTLELGDSALYLCASSLGQGVSLELFFGEGSRLTVL.